These 2 T cell receptor beta chains originate from one sample sequenced in a study of blood T cell repertoires in COVID-19. Repertoires were generated with immunoSEQ multiplex PCR, while TCRdb's copy carries only in-frame clones and drops some. This sample has about 66,000 clones, with 89% found just once. Input material: peripheral blood. The receptors were gathered from a man in his 60s with acute or convalescent COVID-19.

V usage is TRBV6-5 and J usage is TRBJ2-3; D is perhaps TRBD2 (6 bases). There are 13 residues in the CDR3. Trimming left V 8 bases short and J 1 base short, with 10 bases between. The germline CDR1 and CDR2 sequences are MNHEY and SVGAGI. CDR3 in amino acids: CASGRERTDTQYF. The CDR3 nucleotides are TGTGCCAGCGGCCGGGAGCGCACAGATACGCAGTATTTT.

This chain connects TRBV19 to TRBJ1-5; D is unresolved. V dropped 1 base and J dropped 0 bases, with 7 bases sitting between them. The germline CDR1 and CDR2 sequences are LNHDA and SQIVND (reference sequence). This CDR3 is 15 amino acids long. CDR3 nucleotides: TGTGCCAGTAGTATAGCCCTCTTTAGCAATCAGCCCCAGCATTTT. Amino acid sequence: CASSIALFSNQPQHF.